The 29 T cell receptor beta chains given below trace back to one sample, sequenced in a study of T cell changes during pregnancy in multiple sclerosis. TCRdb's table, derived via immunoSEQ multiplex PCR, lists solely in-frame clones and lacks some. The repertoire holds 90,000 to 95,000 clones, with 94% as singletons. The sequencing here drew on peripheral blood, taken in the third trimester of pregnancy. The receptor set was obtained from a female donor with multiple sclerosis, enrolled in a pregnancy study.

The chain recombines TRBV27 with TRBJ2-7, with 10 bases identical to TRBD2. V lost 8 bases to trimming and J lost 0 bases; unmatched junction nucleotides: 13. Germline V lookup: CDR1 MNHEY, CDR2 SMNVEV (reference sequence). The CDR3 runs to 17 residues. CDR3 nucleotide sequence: TGTGCCAGCTGTGCACTAGCGGGACCACAAAGCTCCTACGAGCAGTACTTC. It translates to CASCALAGPQSSYEQYF.

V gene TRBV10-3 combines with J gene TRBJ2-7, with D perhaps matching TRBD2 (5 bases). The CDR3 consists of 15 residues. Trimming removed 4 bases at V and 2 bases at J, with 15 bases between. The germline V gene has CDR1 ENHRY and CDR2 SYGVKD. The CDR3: CAISVGSVPPYEQYF. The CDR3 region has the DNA TGTGCCATCAGTGTTGGGAGCGTCCCTCCCTACGAGCAGTACTTC.

The CDR3 DNA reads as TGTGCCAGCAGTGAAGGTGCTACTAACTACGAGCAGTACTTC. Translated: CASSEGATNYEQYF. The genes are TRBV6-1 and TRBJ2-7; D is unresolved. Trimming pared 1 base from V and 3 bases from J, leaving 10 bases between. The CDR3 is 14 residues long. CDR1 is MNHNS, CDR2 SASEGT, per germline.

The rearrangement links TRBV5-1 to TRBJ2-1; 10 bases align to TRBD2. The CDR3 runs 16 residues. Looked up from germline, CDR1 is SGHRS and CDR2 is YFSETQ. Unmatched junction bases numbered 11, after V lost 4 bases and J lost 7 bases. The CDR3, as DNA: TGCGCCAGCAGCAGGAGGCTAGCGGGAGCCGGGAATGAGCAGTTCTTC. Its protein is CASSRRLAGAGNEQFF. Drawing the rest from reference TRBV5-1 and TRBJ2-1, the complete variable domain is KAGVTQTPRYLIKTRGQQVTLSCSPISGHRSVSWYQQTPGQGLQFLFEYFSETQRNKGNFPGRFSGRQFSNSRSEMNVSTLELGDSALYLCASSRRLAGAGNEQFFGPGTRLTVL.

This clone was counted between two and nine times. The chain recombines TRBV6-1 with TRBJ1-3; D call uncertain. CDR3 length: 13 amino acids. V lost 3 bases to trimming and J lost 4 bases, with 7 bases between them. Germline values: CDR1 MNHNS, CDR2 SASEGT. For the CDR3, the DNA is TGTGCCAGCAGTGAGGAGAGGGGAAACACCATATATTTT. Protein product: CASSEERGNTIYF.

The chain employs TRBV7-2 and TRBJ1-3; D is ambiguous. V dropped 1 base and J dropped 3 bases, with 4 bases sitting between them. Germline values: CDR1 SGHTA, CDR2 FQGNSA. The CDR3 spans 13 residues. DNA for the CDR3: TGTGCCAGCAGCTTAGGGCTTGGAAACACCATATATTTT. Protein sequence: CASSLGLGNTIYF.

The CDR3 spells CASRTASSGNTIYF. The CDR3 nucleotides are TGTGCCAGCAGGACAGCCTCCTCTGGAAACACCATATATTTT. The V gene is TRBV27, the J gene TRBJ1-3; D perhaps matches TRBD1 (5 bases). The CDR3 loop spans 14 amino acids. V gave up 6 bases and J gave up 0 bases, with 9 bases separating them. Per germline, CDR1 MNHEY and CDR2 SMNVEV (reference sequence).

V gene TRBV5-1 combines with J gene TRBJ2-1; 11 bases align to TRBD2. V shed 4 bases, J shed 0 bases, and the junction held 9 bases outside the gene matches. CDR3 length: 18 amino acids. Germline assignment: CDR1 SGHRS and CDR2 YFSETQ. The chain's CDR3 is CASSPGFTSGSSYNEQFF. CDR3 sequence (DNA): TGCGCCAGCAGCCCGGGGTTTACTAGCGGGAGCTCCTACAATGAGCAGTTCTTC.

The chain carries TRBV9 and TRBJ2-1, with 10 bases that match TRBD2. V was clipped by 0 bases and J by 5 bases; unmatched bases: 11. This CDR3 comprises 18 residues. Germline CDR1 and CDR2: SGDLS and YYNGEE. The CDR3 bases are TGTGCCAGCAGCGTAGATCCCCCACTAGCGGGGAGGAACAATGAGCAGTTCTTC. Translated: CASSVDPPLAGRNNEQFF.

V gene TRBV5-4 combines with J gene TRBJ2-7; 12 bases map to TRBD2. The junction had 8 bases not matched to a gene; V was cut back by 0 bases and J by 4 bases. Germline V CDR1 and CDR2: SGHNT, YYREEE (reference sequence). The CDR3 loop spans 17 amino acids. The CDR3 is CASSLGIMTSGSYEQYF. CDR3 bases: TGTGCCAGCAGCTTGGGGATCATGACTAGCGGGAGTTACGAGCAGTACTTC. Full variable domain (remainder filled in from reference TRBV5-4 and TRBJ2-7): ETGVTQSPTHLIKTRGQQVTLRCSSQSGHNTVSWYQQALGQGPQFIFQYYREEENGRGNFPPRFSGLQFPNYSSELNVNALELDDSALYLCASSLGIMTSGSYEQYFGPGTRLTVT.

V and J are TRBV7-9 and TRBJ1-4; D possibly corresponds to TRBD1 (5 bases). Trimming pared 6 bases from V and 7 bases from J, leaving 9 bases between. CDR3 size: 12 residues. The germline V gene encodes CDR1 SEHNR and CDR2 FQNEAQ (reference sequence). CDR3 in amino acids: CASRGLGEKLFF. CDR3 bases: TGTGCCAGCAGGGGGCTGGGTGAAAAACTGTTTTTT. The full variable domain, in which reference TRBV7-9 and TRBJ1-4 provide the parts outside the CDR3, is DTGVSQNPRHKITKRGQNVTFRCDPISEHNRLYWYRQTLGQGPEFLTYFQNEAQLEKSRLLSDRFSAERPKGSFSTLEIQRTEQGDSAMYLCASRGLGEKLFFGSGTQLSVL.

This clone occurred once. The CDR3 loop reads CASSTSGTSVEQYF. The CDR3 bases are TGTGCCAGTAGTACATCCGGGACTAGCGTTGAGCAGTACTTC. The J gene is TRBJ2-7, the V gene TRBV19; 10 bases are a match to TRBD2. The germline CDR1 and CDR2 sequences are LNHDA and SQIVND (reference sequence). V dropped 4 bases and J dropped 7; count of bases not matched to a gene: 7. The CDR3 length is 14 residues. The variable domain in full, completed from reference TRBV19 and TRBJ2-7, reads DGGITQSPKYLFRKEGQNVTLSCEQNLNHDAMYWYRQDPGQGLRLIYYSQIVNDFQKGDIAEGYSVSREKKESFPLTVTSAQKNPTAFYLCASSTSGTSVEQYFGPGTRLTVT.

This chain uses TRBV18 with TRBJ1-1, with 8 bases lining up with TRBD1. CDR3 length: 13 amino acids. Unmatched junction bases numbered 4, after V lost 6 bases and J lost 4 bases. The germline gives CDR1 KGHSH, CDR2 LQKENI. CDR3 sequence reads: CASSQGAGTEAFF. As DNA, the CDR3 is TGTGCCAGCTCGCAGGGGGCCGGCACTGAAGCTTTCTTT.

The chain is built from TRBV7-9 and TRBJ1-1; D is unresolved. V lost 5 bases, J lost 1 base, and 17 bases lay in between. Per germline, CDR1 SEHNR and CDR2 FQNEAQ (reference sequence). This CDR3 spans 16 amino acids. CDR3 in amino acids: CASSPHILSGNTEAFF. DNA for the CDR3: TGTGCCAGCAGCCCACATATTTTGTCTGGGAACACTGAAGCTTTCTTT.

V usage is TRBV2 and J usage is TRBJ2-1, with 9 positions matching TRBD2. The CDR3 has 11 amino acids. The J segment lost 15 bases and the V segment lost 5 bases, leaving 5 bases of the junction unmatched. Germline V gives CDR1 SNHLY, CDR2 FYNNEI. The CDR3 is CASSLAGVSFF. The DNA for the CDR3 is TGTGCCAGCAGTTTAGCGGGAGTCTCGTTCTTC. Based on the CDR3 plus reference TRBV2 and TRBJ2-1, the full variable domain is EPEVTQTPSHQVTQMGQEVILRCVPISNHLYFYWYRQILGQKVEFLVSFYNNEISEKSEIFDDQFSVERPDGSNFTLKIRSTKLEDSAMYFCASSLAGVSFFGPGTRLTVL.

CDR3 loop: CASSYGTIKETQYF. The CDR3 coding sequence is TGTGCCAGCAGTTACGGGACTATTAAAGAGACCCAGTACTTC. The chain employs TRBV6-5 and TRBJ2-5; TRBD2 matches at 7 bases. Germline loops: CDR1 MNHEY, CDR2 SVGAGI. Unmatched junction bases numbered 3, after V lost 2 bases and J lost 3 bases. This CDR3 is built from 14 residues.

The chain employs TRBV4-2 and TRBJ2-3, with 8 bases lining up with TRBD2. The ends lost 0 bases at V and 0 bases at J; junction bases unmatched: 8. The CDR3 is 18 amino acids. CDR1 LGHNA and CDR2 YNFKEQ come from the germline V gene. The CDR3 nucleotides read TGTGCCAGCAGCCAAGAGAGTGGGGTAGCGGGGAGCACAGATACGCAGTATTTT. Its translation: CASSQESGVAGSTDTQYF.

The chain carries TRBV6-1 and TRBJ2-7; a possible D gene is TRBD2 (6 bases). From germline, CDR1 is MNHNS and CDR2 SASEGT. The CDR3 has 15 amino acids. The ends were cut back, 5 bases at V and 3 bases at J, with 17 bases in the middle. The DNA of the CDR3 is TGTGCCAGCAGTCTAGATGGGGGGAAAAACTACGAGCAGTACTTC. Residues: CASSLDGGKNYEQYF.

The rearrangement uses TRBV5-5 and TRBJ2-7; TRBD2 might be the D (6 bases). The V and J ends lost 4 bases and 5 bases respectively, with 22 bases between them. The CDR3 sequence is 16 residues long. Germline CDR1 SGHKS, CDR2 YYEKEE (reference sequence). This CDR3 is CASSRTPAGSIDEQYF. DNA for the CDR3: TGTGCCAGCAGCCGAACCCCTGCCGGGAGTATCGACGAGCAGTACTTC.

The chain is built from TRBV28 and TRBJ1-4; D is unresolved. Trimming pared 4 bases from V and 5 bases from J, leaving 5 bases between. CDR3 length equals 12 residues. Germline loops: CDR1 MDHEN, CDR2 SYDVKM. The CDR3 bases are TGTGCCAGCAGTTCCTCGAATGAAAAACTGTTTTTT. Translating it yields CASSSSNEKLFF.

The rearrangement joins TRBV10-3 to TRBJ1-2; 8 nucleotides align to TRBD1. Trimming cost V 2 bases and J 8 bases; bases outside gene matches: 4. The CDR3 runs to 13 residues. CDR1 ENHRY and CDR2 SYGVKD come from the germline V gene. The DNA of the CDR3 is TGTGCCATCAGTGAGGGTCAGGGGGCCGGCTACACCTTC. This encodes CAISEGQGAGYTF.

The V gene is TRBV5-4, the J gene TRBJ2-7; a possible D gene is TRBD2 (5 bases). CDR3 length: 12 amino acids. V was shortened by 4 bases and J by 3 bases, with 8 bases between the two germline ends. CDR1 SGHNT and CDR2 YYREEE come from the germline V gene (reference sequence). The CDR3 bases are TGTGCCAGCAGCACGGACTTCTACGAGCAGTACTTC. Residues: CASSTDFYEQYF.

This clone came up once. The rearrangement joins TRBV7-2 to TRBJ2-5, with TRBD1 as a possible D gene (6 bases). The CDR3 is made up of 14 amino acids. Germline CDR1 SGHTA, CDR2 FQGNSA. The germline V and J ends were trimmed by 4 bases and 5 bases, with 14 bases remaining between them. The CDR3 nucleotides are TGTGCCAGCAGCTCACAGGGTCGAGGGGAGACCCAGTACTTC. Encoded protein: CASSSQGRGETQYF.

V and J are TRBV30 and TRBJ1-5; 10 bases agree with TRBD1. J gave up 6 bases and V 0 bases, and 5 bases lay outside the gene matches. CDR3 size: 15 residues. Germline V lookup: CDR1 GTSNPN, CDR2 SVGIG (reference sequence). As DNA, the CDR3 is TGTGCCTGGAGTGTGGGACAGGGGAGAGGTCAGCCCCAGCATTTT. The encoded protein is CAWSVGQGRGQPQHF. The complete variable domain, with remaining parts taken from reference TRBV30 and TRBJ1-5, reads SQTIHQWPATLVQPVGSPLSLECTVEGTSNPNLYWYRQAAGRGLQLLFYSVGIGQISSEVPQNLSASRPQDRQFILSSKKLLLSDSGFYLCAWSVGQGRGQPQHFGDGTRLSIL.

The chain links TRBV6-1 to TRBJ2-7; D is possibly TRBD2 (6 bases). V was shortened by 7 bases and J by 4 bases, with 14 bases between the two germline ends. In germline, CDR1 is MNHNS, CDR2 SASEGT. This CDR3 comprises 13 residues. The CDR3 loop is CASKTAGTYEQYF. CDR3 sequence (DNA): TGTGCCAGCAAGACGGCGGGAACATACGAGCAGTACTTC.

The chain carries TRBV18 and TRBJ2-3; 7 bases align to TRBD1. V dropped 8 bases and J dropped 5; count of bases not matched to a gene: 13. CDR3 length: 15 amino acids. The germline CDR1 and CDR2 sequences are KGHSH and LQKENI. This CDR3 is CASGTQGTVGDTQYF. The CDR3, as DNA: TGTGCCAGCGGGACGCAGGGGACAGTAGGAGATACGCAGTATTTT.

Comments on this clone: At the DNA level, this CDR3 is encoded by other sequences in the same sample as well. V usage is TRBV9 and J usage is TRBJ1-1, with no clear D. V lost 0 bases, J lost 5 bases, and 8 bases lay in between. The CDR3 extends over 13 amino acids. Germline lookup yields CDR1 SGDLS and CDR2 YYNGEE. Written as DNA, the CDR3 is TGTGCCAGCAGCGTAGGAGGGTCTACTGAAGCTTTCTTT. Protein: CASSVGGSTEAFF.

DNA for the CDR3: TGTGCCAGCAGCACCGGGACTAGCGGGAGTAAAGGTGAGCAGTTCTTC. Its protein product is CASSTGTSGSKGEQFF. The genes are TRBV7-9 and TRBJ2-1; 14 bases map to TRBD2. CDR3 length: 16 amino acids. Trimming at V came to 5 bases and at J to 9 bases, leaving 9 bases not matched to a gene. From germline, CDR1 is SEHNR and CDR2 FQNEAQ (reference sequence).

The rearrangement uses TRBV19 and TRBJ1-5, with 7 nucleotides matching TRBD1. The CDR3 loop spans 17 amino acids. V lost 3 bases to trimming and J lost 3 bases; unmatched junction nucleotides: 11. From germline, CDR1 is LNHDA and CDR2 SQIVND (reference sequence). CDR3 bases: TGTGCCAGTAGTATCATCCTTGGGACAGTGATCAATCAGCCCCAGCATTTT. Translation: CASSIILGTVINQPQHF.